This T cell receptor beta chain was identified during a study of blood T cell repertoires in COVID-19. Study details: Both acute and convalescent COVID-19 samples were obtained from the United States, Italy and Spain. Sample material is recorded as cDNA or gDNA derived from T cells, B-cell-depleted T cells, or PBMCs.

The germline gives CDR1 GTSNPN, CDR2 SVGIG (reference sequence). The CDR3 has 15 residues. J lost 5 bases, V lost 0 bases, and 9 bases had no gene match. The authors' processing: Scientists estimated how many nucleated cells there were by amplifying reference gene primers. Using immunoSEQ multiplex PCR, the repertoire was profiled, and TCRdb retains in-frame clones only, with some absent. The D gene and trimming were derived from the DNA, and the V and J assignments and clone size from that table. The data hold around 150,000 clones, with 70% to 85% observed a single time. The material sequenced was peripheral blood. The chain links TRBV30 to TRBJ1-1, with 7 bases that match TRBD1. The receptor's source is a woman aged 45-59 years in a cohort sampled during active or convalescent COVID-19. The CDR3 region has the DNA TGTGCCTGGAGTGTATGGGGGGCAGGGGGGACTGAAGCTTTCTTT. Protein product: CAWSVWGAGGTEAFF.